Presented here are 27 T cell receptor beta chains from one specimen sequenced in a study of identical twins. TCRdb re-analysed the 5' RACE reads in MiXCR, keeping a single row per CDR3 protein. This table has some 1,600,000 distinct CDR3 sequences, about 32% appearing once. What was sequenced was cord blood. These receptors were obtained from a newborn girl in good health.

The V and J genes are TRBV20-1 and TRBJ2-1; D remains ambiguous. In germline, CDR1 is DFQATT, CDR2 SNEGSKA (reference sequence). This CDR3 is built from 13 residues. Trimming removed 6 bases at V and 7 bases at J, with 16 bases between. CDR3 in amino acids: CSAALGGRNEQFF. CDR3 nucleotide sequence: TGCAGTGCGGCATTAGGTGGAAGGAATGAGCAGTTCTTC.

This clonotype has more than one count but fewer than ten. This chain connects TRBV20-1 to TRBJ2-7; 9 bases are shared with TRBD2. The germline CDR1 and CDR2 sequences are DFQATT and SNEGSKA (reference sequence). This CDR3 is 15 amino acids long. The V and J ends lost 5 bases and 4 bases, in that order; junction bases with no gene match: 12. CDR3 sequence reads: CSAPISGRNFYEQYF. The DNA of the CDR3 is TGCAGTGCTCCTATTAGCGGGAGAAATTTTTACGAGCAGTACTTC.

This clonotype was recorded many times. This sequence joins TRBV10-3 and TRBJ2-1, with TRBD1 matching over 7 bases. The CDR3 length is 14 residues. CDR1 is ENHRY and CDR2 is SYGVKD in the germline V gene. The V segment lost 7 bases and the J segment 5 bases; nucleotides outside the gene matches: 8. The CDR3 DNA reads as TGTGCCATCAAGGCGACCGGGACAGACAATGAGCAGTTCTTC. As protein: CAIKATGTDNEQFF.

Points on this clonotype: The junction does not match germline at one end; this may be a read error. The V gene is TRBV24-1, the J gene TRBJ2-7; 8 bases match TRBD2. CDR3 length equals 15 residues. Germline loops: CDR1 KGHDR, CDR2 SFDVKD. Written as DNA, the CDR3 is TGTGCCACCGGTGATGAGCGGGAGCCATACAATGAGCAGTACTTC. It yields the protein CATGDEREPYNEQYF.

Comments on this clonotype: One junction end does not reproduce the germline sequence, and a read error may be involved. CDR3 loop: CSARTDRGLTDTRYF. Here the CDR3 DNA reads TGCAGTGCTAGAACGGACAGGGGACTCACAGATACGCGGTATTTT. The genes are TRBV20-1 and TRBJ2-3; TRBD1 matches 9 bases. CDR3 length: 15 amino acids. From germline, CDR1 is DFQATT and CDR2 SNEGSKA (reference sequence).

The rearrangement joins TRBV15 to TRBJ2-1; 8 bases agree with TRBD2. From germline, CDR1 is LNHNV and CDR2 YYDKDF (reference sequence). With V trimmed by 5 bases and J by 7 bases, 10 bases remained unmatched. The CDR3 length is 15 residues. The CDR3 nucleotides are TGTGCCACCAGCGGGGGGCTAGCGGGCCGTAATGAGCAGTTCTTC. Translation gives CATSGGLAGRNEQFF.

This sequence joins TRBV5-8 and TRBJ2-1; maybe TRBD1 (6 bases). The CDR3 length is 16 residues. V gave up 1 base and J gave up 2 bases, with 13 bases separating them. CDR1 is SGHTS, CDR2 YDEGEE, per germline. The CDR3 loop is CASSLYVGAAYNEQFF. In nucleotides, the CDR3 is TGTGCCAGCAGCTTGTATGTGGGGGCCGCCTACAATGAGCAGTTCTTC.

V gene TRBV12-3 or TRBV12-4 combines with J gene TRBJ1-1, with 7 bases lining up with TRBD1. The junction had 8 bases not matched to a gene; V was cut back by 4 bases and J by 0 bases. The CDR3 contains 16 residues. The CDR3 DNA is TGTGCCAGCAGTTCGGAGGGGGCGCCCATGAACACTGAAGCTTTCTTT. It is translated as CASSSEGAPMNTEAFF.

In this sample, this clonotype turned up a few times. V gene TRBV20-1 combines with J gene TRBJ1-2, with 9 positions matching TRBD1. Germline CDR1 and CDR2: DFQATT and SNEGSKA (reference sequence). After removal of 5 bases from V and 1 base from J, the junction contained 5 bases not matched to a gene. The CDR3 sequence is 14 residues long. As DNA, the CDR3 is TGCAGTGCTCGAGGACAGGGGAATAACTATGGCTACACCTTC. This encodes CSARGQGNNYGYTF.

This clonotype was seen a few times. The chain combines TRBV29-1 with TRBJ1-4; D is unresolved. The length of the CDR3 is 15 residues. V was clipped by 5 bases and J by 5 bases, with 18 bases between them. CDR1 is SQVTM and CDR2 is ANQGSEA in the germline V gene. The CDR3 DNA sequence: TGCAGCGTTCAGCGGTCGGCAGTCTCAAATGAAAAACTGTTTTTT. Translated, it gives CSVQRSAVSNEKLFF.

Remarks on this clonotype: The junction and the germline gene differ at one end; a read error may be behind it. The gene calls are TRBV13 and TRBJ2-5; D may be TRBD2 (5 bases). The better agreement between TRBJ2-7 and the DNA end casts doubt on the J call. The CDR3 sequence is 15 residues long. Germline values: CDR1 PRHDT, CDR2 FYEKMQ (reference sequence). DNA for the CDR3: TGTGCCTGCAGCTCGACCAACAGTGAGGGTTACGAGCAGTACTTC. Protein sequence: CACSSTNSEGYEQYF.

With respect to this clonotype: The germline gene is not matched at one end of the junction; a read error may be the cause. The gene calls are TRBV6-1 and TRBJ1-6; D might be TRBD1 (6 bases). The germline gives CDR1 MNHNS, CDR2 SASEGT. The CDR3 has 15 residues. As DNA, the CDR3 is TGTGTCAGCCAAAAACAGGGAATTCGCGATTCACCCCTCCACTTT. This translates into CVSQKQGIRDSPLHF.

The J gene is TRBJ1-1, the V gene TRBV6-1, with 7 bases lining up with TRBD1. CDR3 size: 17 residues. The germline gives CDR1 MNHNS, CDR2 SASEGT. J was trimmed by 0 bases and V by 4 bases; bases with no gene match: 11. The CDR3 nucleotides read TGTGCCAGCAGTGCCCGACAGGGCGTGAGGATGAACACTGAAGCTTTCTTT. Its protein is CASSARQGVRMNTEAFF.

This chain connects TRBV6-6 to TRBJ2-5; tentatively, D is TRBD1 or TRBD2 (6 bases each). The V gene lost 1 base and the J gene lost 11 bases, with 20 bases spanning the gap. There are 15 residues in the CDR3. In germline, CDR1 is MNHNY, CDR2 SVGAGI (reference sequence). This chain's CDR3 is CASSYYTSRDNEQYF. The CDR3 coding sequence is TGTGCCAGCAGTTACTACACTAGCCGGGACAATGAGCAGTACTTC.

This sequence joins TRBV7-9 and TRBJ2-1; tentatively, D is TRBD1 (5 bases). Germline lookup yields CDR1 SEHNR and CDR2 FQNEAQ (reference sequence). The CDR3 contains 13 residues. V gave up 2 bases and J gave up 5 bases, with 7 bases separating them. CDR3 amino acids: CASSLKDNNEQFF. In DNA form, the CDR3 reads TGTGCCAGCAGCTTAAAGGACAACAATGAGCAGTTCTTC.

The V gene is TRBV5-1, the J gene TRBJ2-5; D could derive from TRBD1 or TRBD2 (6 bases each). Germline CDR1 reads SGHRS; CDR2 reads YFSETQ. V lost 4 bases and J lost 5, with 18 bases in between. This CDR3 contains 15 residues. The DNA for the CDR3 is TGCGCCAGCAGCGCTCGGGGGCAGGGAAGGGAGACCCAGTACTTC. It codes for CASSARGQGRETQYF.

In this sample, this clonotype turned up once. The V gene is TRBV4-2, the J gene TRBJ1-1; D gene uncertain. The CDR3 has 15 residues. Germline CDR1 and CDR2: LGHNA and YNFKEQ. The germline V and J ends were trimmed by 4 bases and 5 bases, with 17 bases remaining between them. Here the CDR3 reads CASSPEEREGTEAFF. The CDR3 DNA follows: TGTGCCAGCAGCCCCGAGGAAAGGGAGGGAACTGAAGCTTTCTTT.

This chain connects TRBV9 to TRBJ2-5, with 8 bases that match TRBD2. The CDR3 is 13 amino acids. CDR1 SGDLS and CDR2 YYNGEE come from the germline V gene. The junction had 9 bases not matched to a gene; V was cut back by 3 bases and J by 11 bases. In DNA, the CDR3 is TGTGCCAGCAGCGGACTAGCGTTAAATGAGCAGTACTTC. Its protein is CASSGLALNEQYF.

The chain uses TRBV27 and TRBJ2-7; D might be TRBD2 (6 bases). The CDR3 is 14 amino acids. Germline CDR1 is MNHEY and CDR2 is SMNVEV (reference sequence). Trimming took off 3 bases at V and 0 bases at J, with 9 bases between the two ends. The CDR3 reads CASSLAGCSYEQYF. The CDR3 DNA is TGTGCCAGCAGTTTGGCGGGGTGCTCCTACGAGCAGTACTTC.

This clonotype was observed at least ten times. V usage is TRBV29-1 and J usage is TRBJ1-2; no reliable D call. This CDR3 contains 9 residues. CDR1 is SQVTM and CDR2 is ANQGSEA in the germline V gene. Trimming removed 8 bases at V and 8 bases at J, with 9 bases between. CDR3 nucleotide sequence: TGCAGCATCTCGGAGGGCTACACCTTC. This codes for CSISEGYTF.

V and J are TRBV6-1 and TRBJ2-1; D ambiguous. CDR3 length equals 13 residues. Deletions cut 8 bases from V and 7 bases from J, with 15 bases between. The germline CDR1 and CDR2 sequences are MNHNS and SASEGT. CDR3 in DNA: TGTGCCAGCGCGGCTCCGACTGAGAATGAGCAGTTCTTC. This encodes CASAAPTENEQFF.

The rearrangement links TRBV20-1 to TRBJ2-1, with 8 nucleotides matching TRBD2. CDR1 is DFQATT and CDR2 is SNEGSKA in the germline V gene (reference sequence). Unmatched junction bases numbered 7, after V lost 6 bases and J lost 0 bases. This CDR3 region has 15 residues. DNA for the CDR3: TGCAGTGCAAGGACTAGCCACCGCTCCTACAATGAGCAGTTCTTC. It is translated as CSARTSHRSYNEQFF.

The CDR3 reads CASSLRTSGRAHTGELFF. The DNA of the CDR3 is TGTGCCAGCAGCTTACGGACTAGCGGGAGGGCCCATACCGGGGAGCTGTTTTTT. V usage is TRBV7-2 and J usage is TRBJ2-2; 15 bases match TRBD2. CDR1 is SGHTA, CDR2 FQGNSA, per germline. J lost 5 bases, V lost 2 bases, and 6 bases had no gene match. The length of the CDR3 is 18 residues.

The V gene is TRBV29-1, the J gene TRBJ1-1; D gene unclear. Trimming pared 7 bases from V and 0 bases from J, leaving 12 bases between. The CDR3 is made up of 13 amino acids. Germline CDR1 reads SQVTM; CDR2 reads ANQGSEA. The CDR3 spells CSALRQLNTEAFF. CDR3 in DNA: TGCAGCGCCCTCAGGCAGCTGAACACTGAAGCTTTCTTT.

This clonotype was detected many times. The CDR3 region is CASSQGQGNGYTF. CDR3 DNA: TGTGCCAGCAGCCAAGGACAGGGGAATGGCTACACCTTC. This chain joins TRBV4-2 and TRBJ1-2; 8 bases line up with TRBD1. The ends lost 1 base at V and 6 bases at J; junction bases unmatched: 1. Germline V gives CDR1 LGHNA, CDR2 YNFKEQ. The CDR3 contains 13 residues.

The chain has TRBV5-6 and TRBJ1-4, with a tentative D call TRBD1 (5 bases). V was cut by 0 bases and J by 0 bases, with 12 bases left in between. The CDR3 has 17 residues. Per the germline V gene, CDR1 is SGHDT and CDR2 is YYEEEE. The CDR3 loop is CASSLGRVKATNEKLFF. CDR3 nucleotides: TGTGCCAGCAGCTTGGGCAGGGTGAAGGCAACTAATGAAAAACTGTTTTTT.

This clonotype was seen a handful of times. As DNA, the CDR3 is TGCAGTGCTAGGGACCATCTAGGGACCTACAATGAGCAGTTCTTC. The encoded protein is CSARDHLGTYNEQFF. This chain connects TRBV20-1 to TRBJ2-1; D is ambiguous. V was cut by 3 bases and J by 2 bases, with 14 bases left in between. Germline V CDR1 and CDR2: DFQATT, SNEGSKA (reference sequence). The CDR3 has 15 residues.